Below, 10 T cell receptor beta chains from the same sample are listed, as sequenced in a study of Ad26.COV2.S vaccination and SARS-CoV-2 variants. Treatment defined: about 20 received Ad26.COV2.S at low or high dose, single or two shots; about 5 received placebo; per-sample allocation not given. Specimen acquisition occurred on day 63 following the initial vaccine or placebo injection. Produced via immunoSEQ multiplex PCR; TCRdb's table is partial and in-frame only. The sample carries about 410,000 clones, roughly nine tenths recorded once. The sequencing here drew on peripheral blood, taken in a trial of Ad26.COV2.S vaccine versus placebo. The receptors come from a person aged 18-65 years who received the Ad26.COV2.S COVID-19 vaccine or a placebo.

The rearrangement links TRBV30 to TRBJ2-3, with 12 bases identical to TRBD2. The CDR3 covers 15 residues. Trimming at V came to 1 base and at J to 4 bases, leaving 3 bases not matched to a gene. In germline, CDR1 is GTSNPN, CDR2 SVGIG (reference sequence). CDR3: CAWSGTSGASDTQYF. The CDR3 nucleotides read TGTGCCTGGAGTGGGACTAGCGGGGCTTCAGATACGCAGTATTTT.

This clone was found once. This rearrangement joins TRBV15 to TRBJ1-1; D remains unclear. This CDR3 has 12 amino acids. The ends were cut back, 8 bases at V and 3 bases at J, with 10 bases in the middle. In germline, CDR1 is LNHNV, CDR2 YYDKDF (reference sequence). CDR3 sequence reads: CATAQVDTEAFF. For the CDR3, the DNA is TGTGCCACCGCCCAGGTGGACACTGAAGCTTTCTTT.

The V gene is TRBV5-8, the J gene TRBJ1-2; TRBD1 is a possible D gene (5 bases). The germline gives CDR1 SGHTS, CDR2 YDEGEE. Trimming took off 4 bases at V and 5 bases at J, with 15 bases between the two ends. The CDR3 spans 14 residues. CDR3 amino acids: CASSKGTPAYGYTF. The DNA of the CDR3 is TGTGCCAGCAGCAAGGGGACTCCCGCATATGGCTACACCTTC.

This chain connects TRBV5-6 to TRBJ1-2; TRBD1 matches at 7 bases. J lost 8 bases, V lost 2 bases, and 12 bases had no gene match. Germline assignment: CDR1 SGHDT and CDR2 YYEEEE. The length of the CDR3 is 15 residues. The CDR3 sequence is CASSFRGTASRGYTF. The CDR3 nucleotides are TGTGCCAGCAGCTTTAGGGGGACAGCTTCTAGAGGCTACACCTTC.

This chain joins TRBV7-8 and TRBJ2-2; TRBD1 matches 8 bases. Germline lookup yields CDR1 SGHVS and CDR2 FQNEAQ. Trimming removed 5 bases from V and 5 bases from J; junction bases left unmatched: 7. The CDR3 runs to 15 residues. The CDR3 region is CASSTWDRRTGELFF. CDR3 sequence (DNA): TGTGCCAGCAGCACCTGGGACAGGAGAACCGGGGAGCTGTTTTTT. Drawing the rest from reference TRBV7-8 and TRBJ2-2, the complete variable domain is GAGVSQSPRYKVAKRGQDVALRCDPISGHVSLFWYQQALGQGPEFLTYFQNEAQLDKSGLPSDRFFAERPEGSVSTLKIQRTQQEDSAVYLCASSTWDRRTGELFFGEGSRLTVL.

DNA of the CDR3: TGTGCCACCAGCAGGGACCGGAGCCAGCAAGTCGGCTACGAGCAGTACTTC. Its translation is CATSRDRSQQVGYEQYF. V and J are TRBV15 and TRBJ2-7; D remains ambiguous. V lost 3 bases and J lost 3, with 21 bases in between. This CDR3 has 17 residues. The V gene's germline CDR1 is LNHNV and CDR2 YYDKDF (reference sequence).

The table lists this clone with many counts. V and J are TRBV7-6 and TRBJ1-1; a possible D gene is TRBD1 (5 bases). Trimming removed 5 bases at V and 5 bases at J, with 18 bases between. The germline V gene has CDR1 SGHVS and CDR2 FNYEAQ. The CDR3 sequence is 15 residues long. The CDR3 spells CASSLRPGAVTEAFF. In DNA form, the CDR3 reads TGTGCCAGCAGCCTCCGTCCCGGGGCGGTTACTGAAGCTTTCTTT.

The CDR3 loop is CASSTFNQPQHF. In DNA form, the CDR3 reads TGTGCCAGCTCGACCTTCAATCAGCCCCAGCATTTT. The J gene is TRBJ1-5, the V gene TRBV18; D gene uncertain. The CDR3 has 12 amino acids. The germline gives CDR1 KGHSH, CDR2 LQKENI. Trimming shortened V by 6 bases and J by 3 bases, and 6 bases separated the two germline ends.

The chain carries TRBV5-6 and TRBJ2-7; D may be TRBD2 (6 bases). CDR3 length: 16 amino acids. V shed 4 bases and J shed 1 base, with 18 bases lying between them. The germline V gene encodes CDR1 SGHDT and CDR2 YYEEEE. Written as DNA, the CDR3 is TGTGCCAGCAGCGGGGTCGGGAGCGATCAATCCTACGAGCAGTACTTC. Translating it yields CASSGVGSDQSYEQYF.

The CDR3 here is CASSQLAPTGELFF. DNA of the CDR3: TGCGCCAGCAGCCAACTAGCACCCACCGGGGAGCTGTTTTTT. The rearrangement uses TRBV4-1 and TRBJ2-2; D is perhaps TRBD2 (5 bases). Trimming pared 2 bases from V and 4 bases from J, leaving 8 bases between. This CDR3 is built from 14 residues. Germline V CDR1 and CDR2: MGHRA, YSYEKL.